Listed below are T cell receptor beta chains from one sample, sequenced in a study of technical replicates of blood from a handful of donors. Profiled with immunoSEQ multiplex PCR; TCRdb holds only in-frame clones, not every one. Of 55,000 to 75,000 clones in the sample, roughly 91% are singletons; the top ten hold approximately 3.6%. The sequenced material came from PBMCs. These receptors were taken from a human donor in good health. Some clones in this sample may be carry-over from other donors' samples. Both conserved end residues are part of each CDR3. A D gene is named only where the DNA matches it firmly. Some rows have no size entry. The others give once, few or many, or a class for an expanded clone.

J gene | D gene | V gene | clone size | CDR3 DNA | CDR3 protein
TRBJ1-4 | . | TRBV9 | . | TGTGCCAGCAGCGTAGGTGTCCTGACAGAGAGTGCAACTAATGAAAAACTGTTTTTT | CASSVGVLTESATNEKLFF
TRBJ2-3 | . | TRBV5-1 | . | TGCGCCAGCAGCTTGACCGGGATCACGAAGAGCACAGATACGCAGTATTTT | CASSLTGITKSTDTQYF
TRBJ1-1 | . | TRBV9 | . | TGTGCCAGCAGCCCATTACAGGGCATCGTCACTGAAGCTTTCTTT | CASSPLQGIVTEAFF
TRBJ2-7 | TRBD2 | TRBV4-2 | . | TGTGCCAGCAGCCAAGATGTTCCTAGCGGGGCCTACGAGCAGTACTTC | CASSQDVPSGAYEQYF
TRBJ1-1 | . | TRBV5-5 | . | TGTGCCAGCAGCTTGGCAGGCCTTCAGGGTGAAGCTTTCTTT | CASSLAGLQGEAFF
TRBJ2-2 | TRBD2 | TRBV7-8 | . | TGTGCCGCTGGGGGGGAGAACACCGGGGAGCTGTTTTTT | CAAGGENTGELFF
TRBJ2-7 | . | TRBV7-6 | . | TGTGCCAGCAGCTTAATGCCCTACGATCTCCAGTACTTC | CASSLMPYDLQYF
TRBJ2-5 | TRBD2 | TRBV5-1 | once | TGCGCCAGCAGCCCCGGGGCGGGGGGCCGGGAGACCCAGTACTTC | CASSPGAGGRETQYF
TRBJ1-2 | TRBD1 | TRBV6-5 | . | TGTGCCAGCAGTGCTCCGGGACAGGCGGGCTATGGCTACACCTTC | CASSAPGQAGYGYTF
TRBJ2-3 | . | TRBV5-1 | . | TGCGCCAGCAGCGATCCAGGGTACACAGATACGCAGTATTTT | CASSDPGYTDTQYF
TRBJ2-7 | . | TRBV27 | once | TGTGCCAGCAGTTTAGGGGCGGGATCCTCCTACGAGCAGTACTTC | CASSLGAGSSYEQYF
TRBJ2-7 | TRBD2 | TRBV18 | . | TGTGCCAGCTCCTCCCGGGGAGGGGTTACCTACGAGCAGTACTTC | CASSSRGGVTYEQYF
TRBJ2-1 | TRBD2 | TRBV10-3 | once | TGTGCCATCAGTGAGTCGGCTGGACTAGTAAATGAGCAGTTCTTC | CAISESAGLVNEQFF
TRBJ1-4 | . | TRBV5-6 | . | TGTGCCAGCAGTCACACGGGGGAAACTAATGAAAAACTGTTTTTT | CASSHTGETNEKLFF
TRBJ1-1 | . | TRBV2 | . | TGTGCCAGCAAGATCGAATATACCGGGACAAACACTGAAGCTTTCTTT | CASKIEYTGTNTEAFF
TRBJ1-1 | . | TRBV6-5 | . | TGTGCCAGCAGCCCTTCGGGCACTGAAGCTTTCTTT | CASSPSGTEAFF
TRBJ1-1 | . | TRBV4-2 | . | TGTGCCAGCAGCCAAGACTCGAACACTGAAGCTTTCTTT | CASSQDSNTEAFF
TRBJ2-5 | . | TRBV19 | once | TGTGCCAGTAGGCGAACAGGGATAGAGACCCAGTACTTC | CASRRTGIETQYF
TRBJ2-3 | . | TRBV5-4 | . | TGTGCCAGCAGCTTGGCAGCGTTTAGCACAGATACGCAGTATTTT | CASSLAAFSTDTQYF
TRBJ2-2 | . | TRBV7-9 | . | TGTGCCAGCAGCGCCCGCCGGACGGGAGCGAACACCGGGGAGCTGTTTTTT | CASSARRTGANTGELFF
TRBJ2-7 | TRBD2 | TRBV7-2 | . | TGTGCCAGCAGCGCGACGACTAGCGGGGCCACCCAACTCTTC | CASSATTSGATQLF
TRBJ2-5 | . | TRBV11-2 | . | TGTGCCAGCAGCCTGTCTCCTAGAGAGACCCAGTACTTC | CASSLSPRETQYF
TRBJ2-2 | TRBD1 | TRBV7-3 | . | TGTGCCAGCAGCTCCGACAGGGTGGACGGGGAGCTGTTTTTT | CASSSDRVDGELFF
TRBJ1-3 | . | TRBV30 | . | TGTGCCTGGAGTGTAAGGGGGACAAGGGGAAACACCATATATTTT | CAWSVRGTRGNTIYF
TRBJ1-1 | . | TRBV19 | . | TGTGCCAGCGCCTTGACGGGACTCCAGAACACTGAAGCTTTCTTT | CASALTGLQNTEAFF
TRBJ2-1 | TRBD2 | TRBV4-3 | . | TGCGCCAGCAGCCAAGAGGGGCTAGCGGGGAGTTACAATGAGCAGTTCTTC | CASSQEGLAGSYNEQFF
TRBJ1-1 | . | TRBV5-1 | . | TGCGCCAGCAGTTGGGGGGGGTCGAGGACTGAAGCTTTCTTT | CASSWGGSRTEAFF
TRBJ2-5 | TRBD1 | TRBV19 | . | TGTGCCAGTACGAAGGGGGCGTCGGAGACCCAGTACTTC | CASTKGASETQYF
TRBJ1-6 | . | TRBV10-1 | . | TGCGCCGGCAAGGGGGCACCCCTCCACTTT | CAGKGAPLHF
TRBJ2-3 | TRBD2 | TRBV2 | . | TGTGCCAGCACGTGGGGACTAGCGGTAGATACGCAGTATTTT | CASTWGLAVDTQYF
TRBJ1-1 | TRBD1 | TRBV5-6 | . | TGTGCCAGCAGCTTGACAGGGGGCCCCATGAACACTGAAGCTTTCTTT | CASSLTGGPMNTEAFF
TRBJ1-5 | TRBD1 | TRBV5-6 | . | TGTGCCAGCAGCTTGGGAGACAGGGGGGGACAGCCCCAGCATTTT | CASSLGDRGGQPQHF
TRBJ2-2 | TRBD2 | TRBV14 | . | TGTGCCAGCAGCCCAAGGACGAATAGCGGGGGTAACACCGGGGAGCTGTTTTTT | CASSPRTNSGGNTGELFF
TRBJ1-6 | . | TRBV4-2 | . | TGTGCCAGCAGCCAAGATCGGGTTGGCAGGGTGGGGTCACCCCTCCACTTT | CASSQDRVGRVGSPLHF
TRBJ2-1 | TRBD1 | TRBV5-1 | . | TGCGCCAGCAGCTCGGACAGGGGCGGACCCAATGAGCAGTTCTTC | CASSSDRGGPNEQFF
TRBJ1-4 | . | TRBV18 | . | TGTGCCAGCTCACCACGCGCGGACTCTAATGAAAAACTGTTTTTT | CASSPRADSNEKLFF
TRBJ2-7 | TRBD1 | TRBV7-9 | . | TGTGCCAGCGACCGGGACAGTTTGAGCAGAGAGCAGTACTTC | CASDRDSLSREQYF
TRBJ2-1 | . | TRBV7-3 | . | TGTGCCAGCAGCTTTGGAGGGAGAGATCACAATGAGCAGTTCTTC | CASSFGGRDHNEQFF
TRBJ2-5 | . | TRBV7-2 | . | TGTGCCAGCAGCTTAGGAGGTCTTGGGGAGACCCAGTACTTC | CASSLGGLGETQYF
TRBJ2-3 | . | TRBV6-5 | . | TGTGCCAGTAAGACGGGACTCAGCACAGATACGCAGTATTTT | CASKTGLSTDTQYF
TRBJ2-7 | TRBD1 | TRBV19 | . | TGTGCCAGTACCAAGAGACAGGGAAACTACGAGCAGTACTTC | CASTKRQGNYEQYF
TRBJ1-1 | . | TRBV4-3 | . | TGCGCCAGCAGCCAAGGAGGGGGTCTAGCTTTCTTT | CASSQGGGLAFF